A few counts support the clone carrying this T cell receptor (beta chain). The antigen remains undetermined. Germline values: CDR1 SGHDN, CDR2 FVKESK. V dropped 3 bases and J dropped 8 bases, with 8 bases sitting between them. The CDR3 is made up of 12 amino acids. The primer mix had 60 Vbeta and 13 Jbeta primers. The protocol was immunoSEQ multiplex PCR, while the TCRdb copy is restricted to in-frame clones and leaves out a portion. The sample contains around 150,000 clones, 80% to 90% of which appear only once. The data stem from a study of cytomegalovirus exposure and HLA in healthy donors. General study findings and limits: As confirmed in vitro, a few CMV-associated chains were specific for CMV antigens. As a later analysis showed, a missense DCLRE1C variant was linked to trimming of TCR beta V- and J-genes.

The TCR comes from a man between 18 and 29 years old in good health and CMV-seropositive. The sample taken for sequencing was PBMCs. The rearrangement joins TRBV14 to TRBJ2-1, with D unclear. Here the CDR3 reads CASSHPSDEQFF. In DNA, the CDR3 is TGTGCCAGCAGCCACCCGTCAGATGAGCAGTTCTTC.